Listed here are 18 T cell receptor beta chains from one sample, sequenced in a study of blood T cells in healthy people across ages. A second PCR of 7 to 11 cycles used a sample-barcoded 5' primer and a J-beta primer mix. TCRdb fed the 5' RACE reads into MiXCR, producing one record per CDR3 protein. The table has hundreds of thousands of distinct CDR3 sequences, under 45% seen once; the top ten hold about 21%. The sample taken for sequencing was blood. The source is a man between 60 and 70 years old in good health.

This clonotype has only a few counts. The chain carries TRBV12-3 or TRBV12-4 and TRBJ2-3, with 12 bases lining up with TRBD2. This CDR3 comprises 17 residues. The junction had 8 bases not matched to a gene; V was cut back by 3 bases and J by 4 bases. CDR3 residues: CASSFPLAGGPADTQYF. The DNA of the CDR3 is TGTGCCAGCAGTTTCCCCCTAGCGGGGGGGCCTGCAGATACGCAGTATTTT.

This CDR3 reads CASSPNPGKGYEQYF. The CDR3, as DNA: TGTGCCAGCTCACCAAACCCAGGGAAGGGCTACGAGCAGTACTTC. This chain links TRBV18 with TRBJ2-7, with D possibly matching TRBD1 (5 bases). V lost 2 bases and J lost 3, with 14 bases in between. Germline V CDR1 and CDR2: KGHSH, LQKENI. CDR3 size: 15 residues.

The chain employs TRBV20-1 and TRBJ2-7; TRBD2 matches 11 bases. This CDR3 has 15 residues. Germline loops: CDR1 DFQATT, CDR2 SNEGSKA (reference sequence). V was pared by 2 bases and J by 2 bases, with 5 bases of the junction left unmatched. This CDR3 is CSARKASGGTYEQYF. The CDR3 DNA reads TGCAGTGCTAGAAAGGCTAGCGGGGGGACCTACGAGCAGTACTTC.

This clonotype turned up a few times. The chain uses TRBV12-3 or TRBV12-4 and TRBJ1-6; TRBD1 is a possible D gene (5 bases). Trimming left V 6 bases short and J 8 bases short, with 11 bases between. The CDR3 runs to 13 residues. DNA for the CDR3: TGTGCCAGCAGGCCCGGGACTTATTCACCCCTCCACTTT. It specifies CASRPGTYSPLHF.

Only a few counts were recorded for this clonotype. The chain carries TRBV7-9 and TRBJ2-7; D call uncertain. V was clipped by 0 bases and J by 3 bases, with 9 bases between them. From germline, CDR1 is SEHNR and CDR2 FQNEAQ (reference sequence). This CDR3 has 14 residues. CDR3 coding DNA: TGTGCCAGCAGCTTAGCGGGTCCCGTCTACGAGCAGTACTTC. Translation: CASSLAGPVYEQYF. The variable domain in full, completed from reference TRBV7-9 and TRBJ2-7, reads DTGVSQNPRHKITKRGQNVTFRCDPISEHNRLYWYRQTLGQGPEFLTYFQNEAQLEKSRLLSDRFSAERPKGSFSTLEIQRTEQGDSAMYLCASSLAGPVYEQYFGPGTRLTVT.

This clonotype was picked up a small number of times. This chain connects TRBV29-1 to TRBJ2-7, with 7 bases aligning to TRBD1. The CDR3 sequence is 14 residues long. CDR1 and CDR2 (germline): SQVTM, ANQGSEA. V shed 3 bases and J 9 bases; nucleotides not matched to a gene: 14. The CDR3 DNA follows: TGCAGCGTTGACCTACAGGGGCCGCCGAAGGGGCAGTACTTC. Translation: CSVDLQGPPKGQYF.

Comments on this clonotype: A much larger clone lies one base from this, so it may be a read error. The chain combines TRBV12-3 or TRBV12-4 with TRBJ2-1, with a weak D call TRBD2 (6 bases). Trimming pared 7 bases from V and 7 bases from J, leaving 14 bases between. The CDR3 has 13 amino acids. In DNA, the CDR3 is TGTGCCAGCAACCCCAGGACTACGAATGAGCAGTTCTTC. Translating gives CASNPRTTNEQFF.

This clonotype came up once. This CDR3 reads CASSPPATGSLLYRTQYF. In DNA, the CDR3 is TGTGCCAGCAGCCCCCCAGCAACCGGCAGTTTGCTGTATCGGACCCAGTACTTC. The V call is TRBV11-2, the J call TRBJ2-7; no clear D. The DNA matches TRBJ2-5 better at its end, which makes the J call doubtful. The V gene's germline CDR1 is SGHAT and CDR2 FQNNGV. This CDR3 is built from 18 residues.

V usage is TRBV5-6 and J usage is TRBJ2-7, with D possibly TRBD2 on 5 matching bases. Germline CDR1 SGHDT, CDR2 YYEEEE. Deletions cut 4 bases from V and 3 bases from J, with 14 bases between. The CDR3 length is 14 residues. CDR3: CASSVAGEDYEQYF. In DNA, the CDR3 is TGTGCCAGCAGCGTGGCGGGTGAGGACTACGAGCAGTACTTC.

The J gene is TRBJ1-2, the V gene TRBV6-6; 7 nucleotides align to TRBD1. V dropped 6 bases and J dropped 6; count of bases not matched to a gene: 7. This CDR3 region has 13 residues. Germline values: CDR1 MNHNY, CDR2 SVGAGI (reference sequence). The CDR3 region is CASRDDRADGYTF. CDR3 nucleotide sequence: TGTGCCAGCAGGGATGACAGGGCCGATGGCTACACCTTC.

The V call is TRBV10-3, the J call TRBJ2-4, with 9 bases lining up with TRBD2. Per germline, CDR1 ENHRY and CDR2 SYGVKD. This CDR3 has 15 residues. V dropped 4 bases and J dropped 1; count of bases not matched to a gene: 2. The CDR3 here is CAISGSGGAKNIQYF. CDR3 nucleotide sequence: TGTGCCATCAGTGGGAGCGGGGGGGCCAAAAACATTCAGTACTTC.

The table lists this clonotype with a few counts. This chain connects TRBV9 to TRBJ2-5; D gene ambiguous. Trimming took off 1 base at V and 1 base at J, with 5 bases between the two ends. Germline V gene sequence: CDR1 SGDLS, CDR2 YYNGEE. CDR3 size: 13 residues. The CDR3, as DNA: TGTGCCAGCAGCGTAACCATCCAAGAGACCCAGTACTTC. The encoded protein is CASSVTIQETQYF.

The rearrangement joins TRBV10-3 to TRBJ2-7; 12 positions agree with TRBD2. The CDR3 consists of 15 residues. J was trimmed by 7 bases and V by 4 bases; bases with no gene match: 8. Germline CDR1 ENHRY, CDR2 SYGVKD. The chain's CDR3 is CAISGTSGGIGEQYF. DNA of the CDR3: TGTGCCATCAGTGGTACTAGCGGGGGGATCGGTGAGCAGTACTTC.

The chain couples TRBV20-1 to TRBJ2-7; D might be TRBD2 (5 bases). This CDR3 contains 15 residues. The germline gives CDR1 DFQATT, CDR2 SNEGSKA (reference sequence). Trimming removed 6 bases at V and 1 base at J, with 19 bases between. DNA for the CDR3: TGCAGTGCGGCCCGTTGGGTAGCGCAGTCCTACGAGCAGTACTTC. Translation gives CSAARWVAQSYEQYF.

J is TRBJ2-1 and V is TRBV7-9; the D gene is possibly TRBD1 (5 bases). This CDR3 is built from 13 residues. The V gene's germline CDR1 is SEHNR and CDR2 FQNEAQ (reference sequence). Trimming removed 1 base from V and 6 bases from J, with 7 bases in between. The CDR3 sequence is CASSLGQSNEQFF. The CDR3 nucleotides are TGTGCCAGCAGCTTAGGACAGTCCAATGAGCAGTTCTTC.

The J gene is TRBJ2-7, the V gene TRBV10-1, with D uncertain. Trimming stripped 9 bases from V and 5 bases from J, with 11 bases between. The germline V gene encodes CDR1 WNHNN and CDR2 SYGVQD (reference sequence). The CDR3 has 11 amino acids. The CDR3 region is CARKRNDEQYF. The CDR3 region has the DNA TGCGCCAGGAAAAGGAACGACGAGCAGTACTTC.

In its sample, this clonotype was seen a few times. The rearrangement uses TRBV7-9 and TRBJ2-7; the D call may be TRBD1 or TRBD2 (5 bases each). V lost 2 bases, J lost 6 bases, and 14 bases lay in between. The germline V gene encodes CDR1 SEHNR and CDR2 FQNEAQ (reference sequence). This CDR3 is built from 14 residues. The CDR3 DNA reads as TGTGCCAGCAGCTTAACCGGGACCAGTGGCGAGCAGTACTTC. Protein product: CASSLTGTSGEQYF.

This chain uses TRBV4-1 with TRBJ2-5; tentative D call: TRBD2 (6 bases). Trimming pared 0 bases from V and 2 bases from J, leaving 13 bases between. Germline-derived CDR1 and CDR2 are MGHRA and YSYEKL. CDR3 length equals 16 residues. CDR3 region: CASSQDRAGLQETQYF. The CDR3 DNA is TGCGCCAGCAGCCAAGATAGGGCGGGGCTACAAGAGACCCAGTACTTC.